This T cell receptor (beta chain) was profiled in a study of siplizumab effects on memory and regulatory T cells. Study-wide background: Investigators ran mixed lymphocyte reactions in pairs, testing siplizumab at 0.95 to 1 ug/mL against no drug. Findings and limits, study-wide: The alloresponse seemed to draw substantially on naive T cells, which appeared more diverse than memory cells.

Concerning this clone itself: Its target is not known.

Clones were sequenced by immunoSEQ multiplex PCR, and TCRdb holds only the in-frame ones, with some missing. This repertoire shows under 550 clones, around 68% found once; its top ten account for roughly 31%. CDR1 is MNHEY, CDR2 SMNVEV, per germline (reference sequence). The V and J ends lost 0 bases and 5 bases, in that order; junction bases with no gene match: 0. This CDR3 comprises 14 residues. It was at 37°C and for about 6 days that the mixed lymphocyte reaction cells were cocultured. Once responder PBMCs had been labelled with CFSE and stimulator PBMCs with Violet Dye, they were mixed 1:1. Input material: CFSE-low (dividing) CD8+ T cells sorted from an allogeneic mixed lymphocyte reaction. The receptor was derived from a human donor in good health; the cells came from an allogeneic mixed lymphocyte reaction. J is TRBJ1-1 and V is TRBV27; 10 nucleotides match TRBD1. CDR3 protein: CASSLSGQGTEAFF. DNA for the CDR3: TGTGCCAGCAGTTTATCGGGACAGGGGACTGAAGCTTTCTTT.